A selection of T cell receptor beta chains follows, all from one sample in a study of a mutant IDH1 vaccine in newly diagnosed glioma. Here immunoSEQ multiplex PCR was the method, and the copy in TCRdb shows in-frame clones only, minus some. This sample has tens of thousands of clones, with about 80% found just once. Sequenced material: PBMCs, taken from a glioma patient treated with radiotherapy, temozolomide or both. These receptors all stem from a man aged 35 to 55 with glioma. Some clones in this sample may be carry-over from other donors' samples. Each CDR3 is given with its conserved first and last residue. The order of the fields is V gene, D gene, J gene, clone size, CDR3 protein, CDR3 DNA. A D gene is named only where the DNA matches it firmly. Clone size, where shown, is once, few, many, or a class for clones that have expanded.

V gene: TRBV29-1; D gene: -; J gene: TRBJ2-2; clone size: -; CDR3 protein: CSVAGQTNTGELFF; CDR3 DNA: TGCAGCGTTGCTGGGCAAACGAACACCGGGGAGCTGTTTTTT
V gene: TRBV4-2; D gene: TRBD2; J gene: TRBJ2-3; clone size: -; CDR3 protein: CASSQGLAGGLTDTQYF; CDR3 DNA: TGTGCCAGCAGCCAAGGGCTAGCGGGGGGACTCACAGATACGCAGTATTTT
V gene: TRBV13; D gene: -; J gene: TRBJ2-7; clone size: few; CDR3 protein: CASSLGQGFEQYF; CDR3 DNA: TGTGCCAGCAGCTTAGGACAGGGTTTCGAGCAGTACTTC
V gene: TRBV2; D gene: -; J gene: TRBJ1-6; clone size: -; CDR3 protein: CASSARVSSYNSPLHF; CDR3 DNA: TGTGCCAGCAGTGCGCGGGTTAGCTCCTATAATTCACCCCTCCACTTT
V gene: TRBV19; D gene: -; J gene: TRBJ2-5; clone size: once; CDR3 protein: CASSPTWGGETQYF; CDR3 DNA: TGTGCCAGTAGTCCGACCTGGGGTGGAGAGACCCAGTACTTC
V gene: TRBV30; D gene: -; J gene: TRBJ1-4; clone size: once; CDR3 protein: CAWSGAGIPSNKLFF; CDR3 DNA: TGTGCCTGGAGTGGTGCGGGGATTCCCTCTAACAAACTGTTTTTT
V gene: TRBV19; D gene: TRBD1; J gene: TRBJ1-1; clone size: few; CDR3 protein: CASMGQGWGEAFF; CDR3 DNA: TGTGCCAGTATGGGACAGGGCTGGGGTGAAGCTTTCTTT
V gene: TRBV7-9; D gene: -; J gene: TRBJ1-1; clone size: -; CDR3 protein: CASSTTPEAFF; CDR3 DNA: TGTGCCAGCAGTACGACTCCTGAAGCTTTCTTT
V gene: TRBV2; D gene: -; J gene: TRBJ2-3; clone size: -; CDR3 protein: CASTARTDTQYF; CDR3 DNA: TGTGCCAGCACCGCGCGGACAGATACGCAGTATTTT
V gene: TRBV2; D gene: -; J gene: TRBJ2-7; clone size: -; CDR3 protein: CASKTSSSSYEQYF; CDR3 DNA: TGTGCCAGCAAAACTAGCTCCTCCTCCTACGAGCAGTACTTC
V gene: TRBV7-9; D gene: TRBD1; J gene: TRBJ2-7; clone size: -; CDR3 protein: CASSTGTGPSYEQYF; CDR3 DNA: TGTGCCAGCAGCACTGGGACAGGGCCGTCCTACGAGCAGTACTTC